The 4 T cell receptor beta chains below all came from one sample that was sequenced in a study of T cell changes during pregnancy in multiple sclerosis (dated by TCRdb to the late 2010s). The library was built by means of the immunoSEQ multiplex PCR assay. Not all clones reach the TCRdb copy of this immuneACCESS table, which keeps in-frame sequences only. Checked studies attribute under half of the gap to unresolved V genes and leave the rest unexplained. Within this sample are approximately 90,000 clones, with around 94% of them counted one time only. About 0.84% of the sample rests with the top ten. The sample in question was peripheral blood, obtained in the third trimester of pregnancy. The receptors here all came from a female donor with multiple sclerosis, enrolled in a pregnancy study.

The gene calls are TRBV7-6 and TRBJ1-2, with 7 nucleotides matching TRBD1. The trim removed 5 bases at V and 7 bases at J, leaving 13 bases unmatched. The germline gives CDR1 SGHVS, CDR2 FNYEAQ. The CDR3 totals 15 residues. The CDR3 sequence: CASSPRQGGSGGYTF. CDR3 in DNA: TGTGCCAGCAGCCCTCGACAGGGAGGATCGGGTGGCTACACCTTC.

The V call is TRBV27, the J call TRBJ1-1, with no clear D. The CDR3 has 14 amino acids. Trimming removed 3 bases at V and 0 bases at J, with 8 bases between. Per germline, CDR1 MNHEY and CDR2 SMNVEV (reference sequence). The CDR3 loop reads CASSFAGMNTEAFF. The CDR3 DNA reads as TGTGCCAGCAGTTTCGCCGGTATGAACACTGAAGCTTTCTTT.

The CDR3 DNA reads TGTGCCAGCAGTGCACGAGAGTACCACGAGCAGTACTTC. Its protein product is CASSAREYHEQYF. The gene calls are TRBV6-1 and TRBJ2-7; D is undetermined. With 4 bases removed from V and 5 bases from J, the gap between germline ends came to 12 bases. The CDR3 has 13 amino acids. Germline V lookup: CDR1 MNHNS, CDR2 SASEGT.

CDR3 in DNA: TGTGCCAGCAGTTGGTCGGGGGAGGAAGCTTTCTTT. The encoded protein is CASSWSGEEAFF. The rearrangement uses TRBV28 and TRBJ1-1; D is possibly TRBD1 (5 bases). CDR3 length: 12 residues. CDR1 and CDR2 (germline): MDHEN, SYDVKM. The V end lost 4 bases, the J end lost 8 bases, and 11 bases lay between the germline ends.